The present entry profiles one TCR beta chain with its context. Its cognate antigen has yet to be identified. Within one base of it there is no much larger clone, and no base qualities were kept. The data belong to a study of response to subunit inactivated influenza vaccine (dated by TCRdb to the late 2010s). Regarding the study in general: The study used deep quantitative T cell receptor repertoire profiling to track responses to a trivalent subunit inactivated influenza vaccine. General study outcomes and caveats: It was suggested by the authors that each seasonal influenza vaccination may recruit only a limited number of new T cells.

The protocol used for the library was RT-PCR. The instrument was an Illumina HiSeq 2500. The public reads were reprocessed in TCRdb via fastp at Q25 and MiXCR, keeping in-frame beta chains. Each CDR3 protein appears once, grouped with its most common genes and DNA. Recorded for this sample are 200,000 to 250,000 distinct CDR3 sequences; more than 9% of them occurred a single time. The ten top clones hold more than 7% of the sample. CDR3 length: 12 amino acids, cysteine to phenylalanine. Only the CDR3 DNA stays, 36 bases, in frame from base 1. Between the V and J ends, shortened by 6 bases and 4 bases respectively, the junction contains 8 bases.

Sequenced here: non-naive T cells sorted from PBMCs, sampled around two weeks before vaccination. Explained via the paper, the cell subset or site label denotes: memory T cell fraction. This clonotype was sampled from a man aged 50-59 years who received an inactivated influenza vaccine. Donor details come from another sample of the same person, matched by shared clones. The V and J segments used are TRBV12-3 or TRBV12-4 and TRBJ2-3, with a weak D call of TRBD2 (5 bases match). This receptor carries the CDR3 CASSVEADTQYF. At the DNA level, the sequence is TGTGCCAGCAGCGTGGAGGCAGATACGCAGTATTTT.